The clone carrying this T cell receptor (beta chain) appeared a few times. Clones were read by immunoSEQ multiplex PCR, and TCRdb kept only the in-frame ones, dropping some. In the table there are about 62,000 clones, approximately 86% of which are singletons. The source of the sample is a study of OX40 agonist ivuxolimab in advanced cancers. The V end lost 7 bases, the J end lost 4 bases, and 14 bases lay between the germline ends. Germline V gives CDR1 MNHNY, CDR2 SVGAGI (reference sequence). This CDR3 contains 15 residues. The receptor comes from an adult with an advanced solid tumor such as melanoma, head and neck, liver or kidney cancer. Specimen: CD4+ or CD8+ T cells sorted from blood, collected in a trial of the OX40 agonist ivuxolimab. V usage is TRBV6-6 and J usage is TRBJ1-6; D may be TRBD1 (5 bases). The CDR3 sequence is CASKEGTTYNSPLHF. In DNA, the CDR3 is TGTGCCAGCAAAGAAGGGACGACTTATAATTCACCCCTCCACTTT.